Given below is one T cell receptor beta chain in context. Germline V gene sequence: CDR1 SGHAT, CDR2 FQNNGV. Trimming stripped 2 bases from V and 0 bases from J, with 8 bases between. The CDR3 is 14 amino acids. This specimen comes from a study of blood T cell repertoires in COVID-19. About the study: The samples span acute and convalescent COVID-19 from the United States, Italy and Spain.

In the study's own analysis: Using reference gene primer amplification, nucleated cell counts were estimated. The assay was immunoSEQ multiplex PCR, and TCRdb's table has in-frame clones only and misses some. V and J calls and clone size come straight from that table; D and trimming were deduced from the DNA. The data hold some 240,000 clones, with 84% observed a single time. The chain recombines TRBV11-2 with TRBJ2-7; no firm D call. Sequenced material: peripheral blood. The clonotype was recovered from a woman aged 40 to 50 who had recovered from COVID-19. The CDR3 spells CASSLSGPSYEQYF. CDR3 nucleotide sequence: TGTGCCAGCAGCTTATCGGGTCCCTCCTACGAGCAGTACTTC.